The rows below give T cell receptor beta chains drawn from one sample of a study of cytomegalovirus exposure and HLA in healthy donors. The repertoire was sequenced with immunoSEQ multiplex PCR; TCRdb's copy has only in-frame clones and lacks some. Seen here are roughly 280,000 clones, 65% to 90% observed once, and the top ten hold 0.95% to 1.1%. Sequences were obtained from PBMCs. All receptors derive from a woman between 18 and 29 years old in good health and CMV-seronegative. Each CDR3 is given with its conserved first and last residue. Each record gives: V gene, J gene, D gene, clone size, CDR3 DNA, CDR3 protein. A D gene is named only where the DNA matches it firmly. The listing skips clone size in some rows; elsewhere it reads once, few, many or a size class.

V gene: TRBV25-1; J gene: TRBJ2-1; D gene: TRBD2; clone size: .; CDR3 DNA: TGTGCCAGCAGGTCGGGGGGGGTCTACAATGAGCAGTTCTTC; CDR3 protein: CASRSGGVYNEQFF
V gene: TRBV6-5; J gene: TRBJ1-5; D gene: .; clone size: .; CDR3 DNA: TGTGCCAGCAGTTACTCTGCCCAGGGAGGGAGTCAGCCCCAGCATTTT; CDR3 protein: CASSYSAQGGSQPQHF
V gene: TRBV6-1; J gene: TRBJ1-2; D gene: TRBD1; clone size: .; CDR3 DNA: TGTGCCAGCAGTGAACAGGGGGCCTCCCCCTATGGCTACACCTTC; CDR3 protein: CASSEQGASPYGYTF
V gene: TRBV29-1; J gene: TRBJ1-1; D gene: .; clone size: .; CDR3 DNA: TGCAGCGTTGATCCGCTTGGGGGGGGCACTGAAGCTTTCTTT; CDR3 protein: CSVDPLGGGTEAFF
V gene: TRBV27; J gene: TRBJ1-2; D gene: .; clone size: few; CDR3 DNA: TGTGCCAGCAGTTTATCCACAGGGTATGGCTACACCTTC; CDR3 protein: CASSLSTGYGYTF
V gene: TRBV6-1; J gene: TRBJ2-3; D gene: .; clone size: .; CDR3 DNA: TGTGCCAGCAAGGTCGGGGTTGGTACGCAGTATTTT; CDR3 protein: CASKVGVGTQYF
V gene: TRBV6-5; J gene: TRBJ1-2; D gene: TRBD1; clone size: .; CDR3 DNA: TGTGCCAGCAGCCCCAACACGGGACAGAACTATGGCTACACCTTC; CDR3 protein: CASSPNTGQNYGYTF
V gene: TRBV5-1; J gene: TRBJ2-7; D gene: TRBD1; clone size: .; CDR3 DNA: TGCGCCAGCAGCCCTGCTCGCACAGGGGGCGGTACCGAGCAGTACTTC; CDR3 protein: CASSPARTGGGTEQYF
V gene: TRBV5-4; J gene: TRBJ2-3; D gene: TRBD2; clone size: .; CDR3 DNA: TGTGCCAGCAGCTTGGGGGGACTAGCGGGGACCGCAGATACGCAGTATTTT; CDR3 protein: CASSLGGLAGTADTQYF
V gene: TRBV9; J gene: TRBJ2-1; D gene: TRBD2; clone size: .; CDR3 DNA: TGTGCCAGCAGCGTAGGGGCTAGCGGGTACTCCTACAATGAGCAGTTCTTC; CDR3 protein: CASSVGASGYSYNEQFF
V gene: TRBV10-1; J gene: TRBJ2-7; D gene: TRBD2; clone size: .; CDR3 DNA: TGCGCCAGCAGTGAAGCGGCTAGCGGGGGCTACGAGCAGTACTTC; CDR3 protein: CASSEAASGGYEQYF
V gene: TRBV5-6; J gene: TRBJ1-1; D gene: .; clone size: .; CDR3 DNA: TGTGCCAGCAGCTTCGACAGGAACACTGAAGCTTTCTTT; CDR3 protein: CASSFDRNTEAFF
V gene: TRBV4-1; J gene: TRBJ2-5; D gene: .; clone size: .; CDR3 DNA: TGCGCCAGCAGCCATCCTGACAGCGTCCCTTTGGACCAAGAGACCCAGTACTTC; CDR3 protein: CASSHPDSVPLDQETQYF
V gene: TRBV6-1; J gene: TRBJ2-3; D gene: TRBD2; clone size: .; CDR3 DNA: TGTGCCAGCAGTGGGACTAGCGGTGCAAATACGCAGTATTTT; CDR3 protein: CASSGTSGANTQYF
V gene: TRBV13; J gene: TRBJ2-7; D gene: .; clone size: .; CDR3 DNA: TGTGCCAGCAGCTCCCAGCGGTCTTGGGCGCACGAGCAGTACTTC; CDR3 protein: CASSSQRSWAHEQYF
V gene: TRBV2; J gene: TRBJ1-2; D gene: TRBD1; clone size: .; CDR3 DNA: TGTGCCAGAAGTAGACAGGGGCGGGACTATGGCTACACCTTC; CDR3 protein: CARSRQGRDYGYTF
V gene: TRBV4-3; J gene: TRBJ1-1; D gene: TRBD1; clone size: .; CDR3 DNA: TGCGCCAGCAGCTCACCGGGACAGAGCTACACTGAAGCTTTCTTT; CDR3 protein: CASSSPGQSYTEAFF
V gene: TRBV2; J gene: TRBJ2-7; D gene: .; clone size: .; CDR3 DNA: TGTGCCAGCAGGCCCCGGGACATCTCTCCCCGCGGGCAGTACTTC; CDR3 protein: CASRPRDISPRGQYF
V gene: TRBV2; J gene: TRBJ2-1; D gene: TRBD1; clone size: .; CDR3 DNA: TGTGCCGGCCGGGACAGGGGATCCTACAATGAGCAGTTCTTC; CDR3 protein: CAGRDRGSYNEQFF
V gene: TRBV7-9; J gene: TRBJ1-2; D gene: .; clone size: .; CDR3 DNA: TGTGCCAGCAGCTTAGAGCGGGACTATGGCTACACCTTC; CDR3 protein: CASSLERDYGYTF
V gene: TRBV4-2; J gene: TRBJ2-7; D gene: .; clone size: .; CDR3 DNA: TGTGCCAGCAGCCAACCCCGCGGGCGGGGCGAGCAGTACTTC; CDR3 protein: CASSQPRGRGEQYF
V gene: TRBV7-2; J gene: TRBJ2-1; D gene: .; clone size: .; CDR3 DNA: TGTGCCAGCAGCAAGAATGGGGACGGGGGCTACAATGAGCAGTTCTTC; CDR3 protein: CASSKNGDGGYNEQFF
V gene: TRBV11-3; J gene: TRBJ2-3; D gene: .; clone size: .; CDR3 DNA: TGTGCCAGCAGCCACCGAGACAGGTGGGGCACAGATACGCAGTATTTT; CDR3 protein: CASSHRDRWGTDTQYF
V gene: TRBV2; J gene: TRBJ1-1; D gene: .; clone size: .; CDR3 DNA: TGTGCCAGCAGTGACGGGCAGGGGAACACTGAAGCTTTCTTT; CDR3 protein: CASSDGQGNTEAFF
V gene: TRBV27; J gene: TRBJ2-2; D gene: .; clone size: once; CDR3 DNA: TGTGCCAGCGGCCGAACGAACACCGGGGAGCTGTTTTTT; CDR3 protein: CASGRTNTGELFF
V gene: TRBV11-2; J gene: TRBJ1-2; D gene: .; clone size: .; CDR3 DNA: TGTGCCAGCAGCTTAAATTTTGCCGACAGACCTTATGGCTACACCTTC; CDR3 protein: CASSLNFADRPYGYTF
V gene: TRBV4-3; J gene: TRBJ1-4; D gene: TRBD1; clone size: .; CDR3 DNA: TGCGCCAGCAGCCTCCGGGACAGGGGCGAAAAACTGTTTTTT; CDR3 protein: CASSLRDRGEKLFF